Given below is one T cell receptor (beta chain) in context. As yet, its antigen is unknown. V was pared by 0 bases and J by 5 bases, with 12 bases between. Germline V CDR1 and CDR2: SGDLS, YYNGEE. This CDR3 has 14 residues. The sample is drawn from a study of shared clonotypes between healthy human individuals. For the study at large: CD8 memory received one plate per donor, CD8 naive two, CD4 memory three and CD4 naive three.

Study conclusions and caveats: Specimens sampled were limited to blood, with tissue repertoires likely differing. Memory subsets generally showed smaller estimated richness than naive subsets did.

Original handling: As immunoSEQ supplied junction-only sequences (without quality scores), filtering differed. The assay was immunoSEQ multiplex PCR, and TCRdb's table has in-frame clones only and misses some. Clone size and V and J calls were adopted from that table, with D and trimming inferred from the DNA. The data contain some 2.3 million clones, roughly 93% of them seen just once; the ten biggest clones take up about 0.39%. The receptor comes from a man younger than 35 in good health. Some clones in this sample may be carry-over from other donors' samples. Sequencing input: naive CD4+ T cells from PBMCs. The subset was: CD45RA+ positively selected. The genes are TRBV9 and TRBJ2-7; D remains ambiguous. The CDR3 sequence: CASSVEGSGHEQYF. CDR3 bases: TGTGCCAGCAGCGTAGAAGGGTCTGGCCACGAGCAGTACTTC.